This T cell receptor beta chain comes out of a study of cytomegalovirus exposure and HLA in healthy donors. Study-wide points: Cytomegalovirus status was reportedly diagnosed by the classifier with high specificity and sensitivity. Subsequent analysis revealed that first-cohort TCR clusters tended to co-occur in the approximately 120 validation repertoires. The listing of roughly 160 TCR beta chains classed them as cytomegalovirus-associated. As confirmed in vitro, a few CMV-associated chains were specific for CMV antigens.

With V trimmed by 3 bases and J by 6 bases, 8 bases remained unmatched. The CDR3 spans 15 residues. The germline V gene has CDR1 SGHVS and CDR2 FQNEAQ. Method: immunoSEQ multiplex PCR; TCRdb's copy keeps in-frame clones and lacks some. Among roughly 50,000 clones listed, 75% to 95% were seen once. In the case of this clone: Its antigen is unknown.

This TCR came from a man in his late teens or twenties in good health and CMV-seronegative. This chain links TRBV7-8 with TRBJ2-5; 9 bases are shared with TRBD2. The sequencing sample was made of PBMCs. For the CDR3, the DNA is TGTGCCAGCAGCTTGGAAGAGACTAGCGGAAAGACCCAGTACTTC. It translates to CASSLEETSGKTQYF.